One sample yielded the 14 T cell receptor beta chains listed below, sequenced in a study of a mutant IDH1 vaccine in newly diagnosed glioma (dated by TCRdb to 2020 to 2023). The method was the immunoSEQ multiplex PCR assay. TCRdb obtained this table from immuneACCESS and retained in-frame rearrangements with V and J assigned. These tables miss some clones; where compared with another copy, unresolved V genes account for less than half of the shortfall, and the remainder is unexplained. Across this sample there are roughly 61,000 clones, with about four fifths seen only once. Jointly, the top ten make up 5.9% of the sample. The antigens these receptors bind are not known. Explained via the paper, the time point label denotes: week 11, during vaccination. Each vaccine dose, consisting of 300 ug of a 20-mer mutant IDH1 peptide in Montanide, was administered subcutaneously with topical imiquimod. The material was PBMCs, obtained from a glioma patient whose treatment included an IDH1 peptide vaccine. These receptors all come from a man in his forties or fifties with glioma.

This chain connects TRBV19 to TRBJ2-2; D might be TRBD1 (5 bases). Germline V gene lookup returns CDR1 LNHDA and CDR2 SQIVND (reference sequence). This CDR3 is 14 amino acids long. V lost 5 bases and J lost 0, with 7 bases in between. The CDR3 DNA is TGTGCCAGTAGTCCAGGGCCGAACACCGGGGAGCTGTTTTTT. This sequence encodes CASSPGPNTGELFF.

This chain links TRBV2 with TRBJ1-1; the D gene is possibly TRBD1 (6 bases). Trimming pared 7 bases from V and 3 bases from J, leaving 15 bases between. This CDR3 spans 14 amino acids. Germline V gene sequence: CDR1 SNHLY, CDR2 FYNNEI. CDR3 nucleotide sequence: TGTGCCAGCATGAAGAGGGGGTTGGACACTGAAGCTTTCTTT. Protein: CASMKRGLDTEAFF.

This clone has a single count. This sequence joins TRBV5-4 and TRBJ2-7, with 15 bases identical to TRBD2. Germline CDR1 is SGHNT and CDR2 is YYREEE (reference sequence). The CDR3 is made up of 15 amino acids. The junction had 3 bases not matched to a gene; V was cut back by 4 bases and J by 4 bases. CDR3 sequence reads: CASSTGTSGGYEQYF. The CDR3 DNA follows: TGTGCCAGCAGCACTGGGACTAGCGGGGGGTACGAGCAGTACTTC.

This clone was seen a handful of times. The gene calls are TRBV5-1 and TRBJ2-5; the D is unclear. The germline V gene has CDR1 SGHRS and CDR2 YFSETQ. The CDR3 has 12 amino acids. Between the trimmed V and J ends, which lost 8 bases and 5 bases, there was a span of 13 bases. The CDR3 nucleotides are TGCGCCAGGGGCGTGCGAACGGAGACCCAGTACTTC. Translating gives CARGVRTETQYF.

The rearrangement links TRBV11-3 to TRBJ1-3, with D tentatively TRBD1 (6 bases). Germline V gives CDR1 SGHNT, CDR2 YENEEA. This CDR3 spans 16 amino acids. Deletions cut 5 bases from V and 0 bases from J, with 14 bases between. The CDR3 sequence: CASSGGQTDSGNTIYF. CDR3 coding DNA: TGTGCCAGCAGCGGCGGACAGACAGACTCTGGAAACACCATATATTTT.

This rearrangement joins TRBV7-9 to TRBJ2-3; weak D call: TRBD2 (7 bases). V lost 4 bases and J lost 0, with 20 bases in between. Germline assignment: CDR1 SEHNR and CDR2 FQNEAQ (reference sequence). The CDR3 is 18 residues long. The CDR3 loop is CASSWGAGVLRSTDTQYF. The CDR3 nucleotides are TGTGCCAGCAGCTGGGGGGCGGGAGTGTTGAGGAGCACAGATACGCAGTATTTT.

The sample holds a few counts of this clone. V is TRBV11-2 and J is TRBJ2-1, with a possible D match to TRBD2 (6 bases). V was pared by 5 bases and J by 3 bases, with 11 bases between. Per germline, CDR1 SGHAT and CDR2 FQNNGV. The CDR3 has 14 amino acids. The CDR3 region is CASSTPGLYNEQFF. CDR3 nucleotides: TGTGCCAGCAGCACCCCGGGACTCTACAATGAGCAGTTCTTC.

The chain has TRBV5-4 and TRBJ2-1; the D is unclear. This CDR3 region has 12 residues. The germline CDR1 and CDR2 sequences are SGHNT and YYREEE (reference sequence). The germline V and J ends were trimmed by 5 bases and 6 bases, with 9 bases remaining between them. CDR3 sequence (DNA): TGTGCCAGCAGTCGGGCCTTCAATGAGCAGTTCTTC. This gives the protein CASSRAFNEQFF.

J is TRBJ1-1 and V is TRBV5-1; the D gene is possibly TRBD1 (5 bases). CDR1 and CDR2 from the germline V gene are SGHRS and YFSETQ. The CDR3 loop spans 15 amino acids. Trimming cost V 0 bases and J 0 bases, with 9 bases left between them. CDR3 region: CASSLEGSLNTEAFF. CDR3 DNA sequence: TGCGCCAGCAGCTTGGAGGGGAGTTTGAACACTGAAGCTTTCTTT.

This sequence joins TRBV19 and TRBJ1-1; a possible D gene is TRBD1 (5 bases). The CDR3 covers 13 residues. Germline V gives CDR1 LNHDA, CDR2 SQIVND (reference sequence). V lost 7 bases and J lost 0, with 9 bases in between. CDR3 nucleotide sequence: TGTGCCAGTAAGAAGGGGATGAACACTGAAGCTTTCTTT. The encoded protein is CASKKGMNTEAFF.

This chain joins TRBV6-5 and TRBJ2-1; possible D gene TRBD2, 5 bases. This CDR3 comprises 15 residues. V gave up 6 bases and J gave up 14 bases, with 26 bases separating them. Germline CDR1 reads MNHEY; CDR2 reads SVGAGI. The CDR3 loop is CASSPESGRHNGEFF. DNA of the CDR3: TGTGCCAGCAGCCCCGAGTCGGGCAGACATAACGGGGAGTTCTTC.

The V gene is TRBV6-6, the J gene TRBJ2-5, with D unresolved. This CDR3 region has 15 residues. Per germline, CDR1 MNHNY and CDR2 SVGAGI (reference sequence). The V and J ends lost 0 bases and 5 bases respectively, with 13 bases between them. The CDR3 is CASSYSTPPRETQYF. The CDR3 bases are TGTGCCAGCAGTTACTCGACCCCTCCTAGGGAGACCCAGTACTTC.

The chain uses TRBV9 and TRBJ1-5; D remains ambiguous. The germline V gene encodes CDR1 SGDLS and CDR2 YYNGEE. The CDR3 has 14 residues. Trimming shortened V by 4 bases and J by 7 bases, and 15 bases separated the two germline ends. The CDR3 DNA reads TGTGCCAGCAGCTCTACCTGGAGCTTGCAGCCCCAGCATTTT. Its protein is CASSSTWSLQPQHF.

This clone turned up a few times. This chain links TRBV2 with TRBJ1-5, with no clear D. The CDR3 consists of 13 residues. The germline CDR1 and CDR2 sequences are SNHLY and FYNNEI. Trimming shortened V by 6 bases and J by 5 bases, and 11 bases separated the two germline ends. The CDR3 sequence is CASRRTPYQPQHF. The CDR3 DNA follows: TGTGCCAGCAGGCGGACGCCATATCAGCCCCAGCATTTT.